This T cell receptor (beta chain) was captured by sequencing in a study of OX40 agonist ivuxolimab in advanced cancers. Study-wide context: Allowance was made for prior anti-PD-1, anti-PD-L1 or anti-CTLA-4 therapy, and approximately 40% had some. In three patients, partial responses were observed, one with hepatocellular carcinoma and two with cutaneous melanoma.

To note about this clone: Its antigen remains unknown.

Only in-frame clones appear in the TCRdb table, and some are missing; sequencing was by immunoSEQ multiplex PCR. The sample includes 50,000 or so clones, 85% to 95% of them seen just once. V was pared by 0 bases and J by 2 bases, with 12 bases of the junction left unmatched. CDR3 length: 18 residues. Germline CDR1 reads ENHRY; CDR2 reads SYGVKD. Study results and limitations: Among T cells, CD8+ cells averaged more expanded clones than CD4+ cells. At doses 0.1 to 3.0 mg/kg, CD4+ and CD8+ clones expanded.

The chain recombines TRBV10-3 with TRBJ2-5, with 7 nucleotides matching TRBD1. Sequencing was performed on CD4+ or CD8+ T cells sorted from blood, taken in a trial of the OX40 agonist ivuxolimab. The source of this sequence is an adult with an advanced solid tumor such as melanoma, head and neck, liver or kidney cancer. The CDR3 reads CAISESYPGGQIQETQYF. The CDR3 nucleotides read TGTGCCATCAGTGAGTCCTATCCAGGGGGACAGATTCAAGAGACCCAGTACTTC.